This record covers a single T cell receptor beta chain. Its antigen has not been determined. The sample holds no much larger clone one base away, and base qualities are not on file. The EasySep Human CD8+ T Cell Enrichment Kit was used on day 10 to isolate CD8+ T cells from every culture. This record comes from a study of CD8 T cell repertoires and HIV-1 epitope variants (dated by TCRdb to 2018 to 2020). With regard to the full study: In separate culture wells, T cells were stimulated with each of twenty-five peptides that represented autologous and known Gag and Nef epitope variants. An aliquot of 1M T cells was set aside as an uncultured baseline condition, separate from the approximately 80 T cell cultures. The control conditions were a CMV, EBV and flu peptide pool, the Ebola AY9 epitope as a negative control, and a well with no peptide. Cultures ran for 10 days in IMDM with gentamicin, with half-media changes on days 3 and 7 adding IL-2, IL-7 and IL-15. T cells were enriched using the EasySep Human T Cell Enrichment Kit and were co-cultured with equal numbers of autologous T cell-negative cells serving as antigen-presenting cells. Tested epitopes included three Gag epitope families and Nef HW9 and YT9. Running each culture condition in triplicate, except for one peptide done in duplicate, gave a total of approximately 90 T cell cultures.

The germline V gene supplies CDR1 MNHEY and CDR2 SVGAGI. Between the V and J ends, shortened by 5 bases and 3 bases respectively, the junction contains 11 bases. Counted from cysteine to phenylalanine, this CDR3 has 14 amino acids. Only the CDR3 portion is preserved as DNA: 42 bases, with reading frame beginning at the first base. Overall study outcomes, separate from this receptor: The assay identified only TCR beta chains and indicated proliferation to antigen, not T cell function or cytokine profile. Under 10 antigen-specific TCR beta clonotypes were identified, of which six appeared to be cross-reactive for autologous or known escape epitope variants. About 5 clonotypes recognized the Nef KF9 family and one clonotype recognized the HW9 family, while no responses to the TAALDMSHF plasma variant were seen.

TCR beta CDR3 regions were sequenced at survey depth on the immunoSEQ platform. The QIAamp DNA micro kit was used to extract genomic DNA from every cultured and uncultured CD8+ T cell population. The authors' pipeline ran thus. Any sample with under 5,000 productive reads was excluded, and this exclusion removed about 7% of the roughly 80 cultures stimulated with HIV peptides. Sequences were trimmed to CDR3 by a MANAFEST web app, and nonproductive sequences, CDR3s under 5 amino acids, and sequences not starting with C or ending with F/W were removed. Clonotypes were classified as antigen-specific only if expansion was observed in at least 2 of 3 replicates versus the no-peptide control at FDR 0.01, only within one epitope family. A frequency at least fivefold higher than in wells stimulated with peptides from other epitope families was additionally required for specific clonotypes. TCRdb provides this immuneACCESS table in a form limited to in-frame rearrangements. Some clones are lacking; in checked studies, under half of them reflect an unresolved V gene, and why the rest are absent is not known. Clonal size and the V and J genes are those of that table, whereas D and trimming came from the DNA. The sample has several thousand clones on record, 60% to 80% of them singletons. The biggest ten clones account for 45% of the sample.

The sequenced sample consisted of cultured CD8+ T cells derived from PBMCs. Recombination connected TRBV6-5 to TRBJ1-5, with a tentative D gene TRBD1 over 6 matching bases. The source of this sequence is a male donor with HIV. The DNA sequence is given as TGTGCCAGCAGTACAGGGAAATACAATCAGCCCCAGCATTTT. It encodes CASSTGKYNQPQHF.